Each of the 23 T cell receptor beta chains below was sequenced from the same sample in a study of blood T cell repertoires in COVID-19. Profiled with immunoSEQ multiplex PCR; TCRdb holds only in-frame clones, not every one. In the table there are roughly 100,000 clones, 79% of which are singletons. The sequenced material came from peripheral blood. These receptors were obtained from a woman of 80 years or more with active or convalescent COVID-19.

V and J are TRBV9 and TRBJ2-4; the match to TRBD2 covers 8 bases. The junction had 10 bases not matched to a gene; V was cut back by 4 bases and J by 7 bases. Germline CDR1 SGDLS, CDR2 YYNGEE. This CDR3 is 15 amino acids long. CDR3 in amino acids: CASSSAGDFRNIQYF. The DNA of the CDR3 is TGTGCCAGCAGCTCAGCGGGGGATTTTAGGAACATTCAGTACTTC.

The chain recombines TRBV2 with TRBJ2-5; D might be TRBD1 (5 bases). Germline CDR1 is SNHLY and CDR2 is FYNNEI. Trimming removed 6 bases from V and 1 base from J, with 9 bases in between. The CDR3 spans 13 residues. The CDR3 bases are TGTGCCAGCAGGGGGCTACTCCAAGAGACCCAGTACTTC. It encodes CASRGLLQETQYF.

This sequence joins TRBV6-5 and TRBJ2-1; D not resolved. This CDR3 has 13 residues. The V end lost 6 bases, the J end lost 4 bases, and 10 bases lay between the germline ends. CDR1 is MNHEY and CDR2 is SVGAGI in the germline V gene. CDR3: CASRTSAYNEQFF. CDR3 sequence (DNA): TGTGCCAGCAGAACAAGCGCTTACAATGAGCAGTTCTTC.

This sequence joins TRBV24-1 and TRBJ2-1; D is possibly TRBD1 (5 bases). Trimming took off 1 base at V and 8 bases at J, with 8 bases between the two ends. Germline V lookup: CDR1 KGHDR, CDR2 SFDVKD. The CDR3 totals 13 residues. The CDR3 loop is CATSDFVGHEQFF. CDR3 DNA sequence: TGTGCCACCAGTGATTTCGTGGGGCATGAGCAGTTCTTC.

This clone was detected only a few times. The chain couples TRBV5-1 to TRBJ1-2, with 7 positions matching TRBD1. This CDR3 has 14 residues. The germline gives CDR1 SGHRS, CDR2 YFSETQ. After removal of 0 bases from V and 4 bases from J, the junction contained 3 bases not matched to a gene. Here the CDR3 DNA reads TGCGCCAGCAGCTTGGGGACAGGCTCCTATGGCTACACCTTC. It yields the protein CASSLGTGSYGYTF.

V gene TRBV4-3 combines with J gene TRBJ2-7; 13 bases are shared with TRBD2. The CDR3 totals 15 residues. Trimming took 4 bases from V and 5 from J; bases not matched to a gene: 5. The germline CDR1 and CDR2 sequences are LGHNA and YSLEER. CDR3 residues: CASSPTSGRVDEQYF. CDR3 bases: TGCGCCAGCAGCCCTACTAGCGGGAGGGTTGACGAGCAGTACTTC.

On this clone itself: One junction end does not reproduce the germline sequence, and a read error may be involved. This chain joins TRBV5-1 and TRBJ2-3, with 7 bases lining up with TRBD2. The CDR3 has 15 amino acids. The germline V gene has CDR1 SGHRS and CDR2 YFSETQ. The CDR3 nucleotides are TGTGCCAGCAGCTTGACTAGCCCCGGGGCAGATACGCAGTATTTT. As protein: CASSLTSPGADTQYF.

The chain's CDR3 is CASSNGTGSETQYF. The CDR3 coding sequence is TGCGCCAGCAGCAACGGGACAGGGAGCGAGACCCAGTACTTC. This chain links TRBV5-1 with TRBJ2-5, with TRBD1 matching 9 bases. Germline trimming cut 4 bases from V and 5 bases from J; bases unmatched to any gene: 6. The CDR3 consists of 14 residues. Per germline, CDR1 SGHRS and CDR2 YFSETQ.

In its sample, this clone was seen once. V usage is TRBV7-9 and J usage is TRBJ1-4; D is unresolved. Germline V lookup: CDR1 SEHNR, CDR2 FQNEAQ (reference sequence). This CDR3 contains 12 residues. Trimming removed 5 bases at V and 5 bases at J, with 6 bases between. The CDR3 protein is CASSELNEKLFF. DNA of the CDR3: TGTGCCAGCAGCGAGCTGAATGAAAAACTGTTTTTT.

To note about this clone: A read error may account for a junction end that differs from germline. The rearrangement joins TRBV5-1 to TRBJ1-1; D remains ambiguous. Germline values: CDR1 SGHRS, CDR2 YFSETQ. This CDR3 region has 15 residues. The CDR3 nucleotides are TGTGCCAGCAGCTTGGTAGGTCGGGGGAACACTGAAGCTTTCTTT. This encodes CASSLVGRGNTEAFF.

The chain uses TRBV6-6 and TRBJ1-2; the match to TRBD1 covers 9 bases. The J segment lost 5 bases and the V segment lost 4 bases, leaving 11 bases of the junction unmatched. CDR3 length: 16 amino acids. Germline V lookup: CDR1 MNHNY, CDR2 SVGAGI (reference sequence). CDR3 nucleotide sequence: TGTGCCAGCAGTTCAACCCCCGGGACAGGGCCATATGGCTACACCTTC. It specifies CASSSTPGTGPYGYTF.

V usage is TRBV5-1 and J usage is TRBJ2-2, with TRBD2 matching over 8 bases. V lost 0 bases, J lost 5 bases, and 6 bases stayed unmatched. Per germline, CDR1 SGHRS and CDR2 YFSETQ. The CDR3 covers 16 residues. The CDR3, as DNA: TGCGCCAGCAGCTTGGAACTAGCGGCGGGAACCGGGGAGCTGTTTTTT. Encoded protein: CASSLELAAGTGELFF.

This chain links TRBV28 with TRBJ2-7; 8 positions match TRBD2. The J segment lost 1 base and the V segment lost 6 bases, leaving 2 bases of the junction unmatched. Per the germline V gene, CDR1 is MDHEN and CDR2 is SYDVKM. The CDR3 extends over 13 amino acids. CDR3: CASSRGGSYEQYF. CDR3 DNA sequence: TGTGCCAGCAGCCGGGGGGGGTCCTACGAGCAGTACTTC.

This sequence joins TRBV27 and TRBJ2-7; 10 bases align to TRBD2. CDR1 and CDR2 (germline): MNHEY, SMNVEV (reference sequence). The length of the CDR3 is 15 residues. V shed 2 bases and J 3 bases; nucleotides not matched to a gene: 4. The CDR3 nucleotides read TGTGCCAGCAGTTTAAGACTAGCGGGTAACTACGAGCAGTACTTC. The encoded protein is CASSLRLAGNYEQYF.

V and J are TRBV25-1 and TRBJ2-7; 12 nucleotides line up with TRBD1. The J segment lost 4 bases and the V segment lost 4 bases, leaving 2 bases of the junction unmatched. CDR1 is MGHDK, CDR2 SYGVNS, per germline. The CDR3 runs to 14 residues. The CDR3 nucleotides are TGTGCCAGCAGTGGGGACAGGGGGCGGTACGAGCAGTACTTC. Translating gives CASSGDRGRYEQYF.

The chain links TRBV6-1 to TRBJ1-5, with 9 bases lining up with TRBD1. Germline V gene sequence: CDR1 MNHNS, CDR2 SASEGT. The CDR3 length is 16 residues. The V and J ends lost 2 bases and 7 bases, in that order; junction bases with no gene match: 9. CDR3 sequence reads: CASSEPRQGVRQPQHF. CDR3 sequence (DNA): TGTGCCAGCAGTGAACCCAGACAGGGGGTGAGGCAGCCCCAGCATTTT.

The genes are TRBV4-1 and TRBJ2-2; 13 bases are a match to TRBD2. The CDR3 sequence is 18 residues long. V was pared by 1 base and J by 7 bases, with 9 bases of the junction left unmatched. Germline assignment: CDR1 MGHRA and CDR2 YSYEKL. The CDR3 here is CASSQGLLAGGDSGELFF. The CDR3 DNA sequence: TGCGCCAGCAGCCAAGGTTTACTAGCGGGAGGGGACAGCGGGGAGCTGTTTTTT.

The rearrangement joins TRBV29-1 to TRBJ1-1, with 7 bases aligning to TRBD1. The V and J ends lost 5 bases and 1 base, in that order; junction bases with no gene match: 10. Germline CDR1 reads SQVTM; CDR2 reads ANQGSEA. CDR3 length: 15 residues. The CDR3 coding sequence is TGCAGCGTTCTACCCCGACAGGGTCCGAACACTGAAGCTTTCTTT. Protein product: CSVLPRQGPNTEAFF.

The chain employs TRBV11-3 and TRBJ2-2; 8 bases map to TRBD2. V trimming: 1 base; J trimming: 5 bases; junction bases outside the gene matches: 9. The CDR3 is 17 residues long. Germline values: CDR1 SGHNT, CDR2 YENEEA. In DNA, the CDR3 is TGTGCCAGCAGCTTAGGGGGGAGCGGGAGTCTGACCGGGGAGCTGTTTTTT. Its translation: CASSLGGSGSLTGELFF. Based on the CDR3 plus reference TRBV11-3 and TRBJ2-2, the full variable domain is EAGVVQSPRYKIIEKKQPVAFWCNPISGHNTLYWYLQNLGQGPELLIRYENEEAVDDSQLPKDRFSAERLKGVDSTLKIQPAELGDSAVYLCASSLGGSGSLTGELFFGEGSRLTVL.

The chain has TRBV27 and TRBJ2-3; 11 nucleotides align to TRBD1. This CDR3 region has 16 residues. Trimming at V came to 3 bases and at J to 7 bases, leaving 9 bases not matched to a gene. Germline V gene lookup returns CDR1 MNHEY and CDR2 SMNVEV (reference sequence). The DNA for the CDR3 is TGTGCCAGCAGTTTTTTGTCGGACAGGGGGCGTCATACGCAGTATTTT. This encodes CASSFLSDRGRHTQYF.

This chain connects TRBV6-2 or TRBV6-3 to TRBJ2-7, with D possibly TRBD2 on 5 matching bases. The germline V gene encodes CDR1 MNHEY and CDR2 SVGEGT. The CDR3 sequence is 12 residues long. The V and J ends lost 4 bases and 4 bases respectively, with 8 bases between them. The CDR3 DNA sequence: TGTGCCAGCAGTTCTAGCAATTACGAGCAGTACTTC. Protein sequence: CASSSSNYEQYF.

The gene calls are TRBV5-1 and TRBJ2-7; a weak D match, TRBD1 (5 bases). The CDR3 is 14 residues long. The germline gives CDR1 SGHRS, CDR2 YFSETQ. V gave up 0 bases and J gave up 1 base, with 8 bases separating them. CDR3 sequence: CASSLVTASYEQYF. The CDR3 DNA reads as TGCGCCAGCAGCTTGGTGACAGCGTCCTACGAGCAGTACTTC.

This chain connects TRBV6-2 or TRBV6-3 to TRBJ2-7; the match to TRBD2 covers 8 bases. The CDR3 is 14 residues long. Germline CDR1 reads MNHEY; CDR2 reads SVGEGT. J gave up 3 bases and V 0 bases, and 1 base lay outside the gene matches. The CDR3 here is CASSYSAGGYEQYF. Here the CDR3 DNA reads TGTGCCAGCAGTTACTCGGCGGGAGGCTACGAGCAGTACTTC.